Listed below are T cell receptor beta chains from one sample, sequenced in a study of CD8+CD57+ T cells in acquired aplastic anemia. TCRdb fed the reads into MiXCR, producing one record per CDR3 protein. This sample has 400,000 to 500,000 distinct CDR3 sequences, with under 80% found just once. The sequenced material came from sorted CD4+, CD8+, or CD8+CD57+ T cells (not recorded which) from PBMCs. These receptor sequences come from a human donor in good health, serving as a control. CDR3s include the opening cysteine and the closing phenylalanine or tryptophan. Fields, in order: CDR3 length, J gene, clone size, V gene, CDR3 protein. Clone size, where shown, is once, few, many, or a class for clones that have expanded.

14 TRBJ1-2 - TRBV7-2 CASSPSRGGAVDTF
15 TRBJ2-1 - TRBV7-2 CASSLYSGGNNEQFF
13 TRBJ1-6 - TRBV19 CASSSGQGAPLHF
16 TRBJ2-5 - TRBV7-2 CASSSKLETGEETQYF
16 TRBJ2-6 many TRBV7-2 CASSRDRVTGANVLTF
16 TRBJ1-6 - TRBV5-5 CASSHEWVSGVSPLHF
15 TRBJ2-7 - TRBV20-1 CSASGTLAPSYEQYF
14 TRBJ2-3 many TRBV6-5 CASSSGQLLHTQYF
11 TRBJ1-1 - TRBV29-1 CSVADVTEAFF
13 TRBJ2-7 - TRBV11-2 CASSATGADEQYF
14 TRBJ1-6 - TRBV2 CASSETGHGSPLHF
15 TRBJ2-3 - TRBV5-1 CASSRGRDARDTQYF
14 TRBJ2-2 - TRBV20-1 CSARELMEGWELFF
15 TRBJ2-5 many TRBV19 CASSIVGAGQETQYF
11 TRBJ1-1 many TRBV30 CAWSGWTEAFF
14 TRBJ1-2 - TRBV6-1 CASTYGQGQNGYTF
12 TRBJ1-2 many TRBV4-2 CASSRDNYGYTF
14 TRBJ1-5 - TRBV7-9 CASSLPLAGVAQQF
13 TRBJ1-5 - TRBV2 CASSVSFQQPQHF
16 TRBJ1-5 - TRBV7-9 CASSLGAGLSNQPQHF
14 TRBJ2-7 - TRBV4-1 CASSQRGLGVMQYF
16 TRBJ1-4 - TRBV9 CASSVGTARVDEKLFF
14 TRBJ1-4 - TRBV5-4 CASSFNGRGEKLFF